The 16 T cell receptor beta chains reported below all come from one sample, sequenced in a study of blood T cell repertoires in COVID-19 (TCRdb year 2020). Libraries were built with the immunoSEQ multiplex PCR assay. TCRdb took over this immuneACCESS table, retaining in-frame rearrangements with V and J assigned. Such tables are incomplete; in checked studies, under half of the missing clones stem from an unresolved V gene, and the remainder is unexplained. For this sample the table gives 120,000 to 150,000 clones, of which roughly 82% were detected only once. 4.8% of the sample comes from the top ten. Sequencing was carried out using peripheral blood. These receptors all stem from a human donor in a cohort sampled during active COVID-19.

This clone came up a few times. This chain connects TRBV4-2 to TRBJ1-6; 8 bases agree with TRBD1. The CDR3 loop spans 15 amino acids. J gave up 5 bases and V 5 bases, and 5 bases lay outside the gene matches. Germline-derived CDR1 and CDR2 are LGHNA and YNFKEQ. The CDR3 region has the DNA TGTGCCAGCAGCTCAGGACAGGGCAATAATTCACCCCTCCACTTT. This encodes CASSSGQGNNSPLHF.

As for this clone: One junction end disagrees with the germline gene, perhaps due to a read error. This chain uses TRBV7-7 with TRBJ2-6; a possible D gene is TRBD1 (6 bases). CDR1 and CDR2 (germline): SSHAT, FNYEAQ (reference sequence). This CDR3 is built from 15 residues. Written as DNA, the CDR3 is TGTGCTAGCAGCCCCACAGGGACTGGGGCCAACGTCCTGACTTTC. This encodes CASSPTGTGANVLTF.

The CDR3 region has the DNA TGTGCCAGCAGCTTAGAAAGCAGGGGCTACACCTTC. It specifies CASSLESRGYTF. The V and J genes are TRBV7-9 and TRBJ1-2; D is unresolved. The CDR3 length is 12 residues. Trimming left V 1 base short and J 8 bases short, with 8 bases between. Germline V gives CDR1 SEHNR, CDR2 FQNEAQ (reference sequence).

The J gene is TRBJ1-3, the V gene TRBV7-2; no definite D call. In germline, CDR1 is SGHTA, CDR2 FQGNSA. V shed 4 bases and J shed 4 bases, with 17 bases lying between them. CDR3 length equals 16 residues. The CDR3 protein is CASSSSPGLGGNTIYF. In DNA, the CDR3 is TGTGCCAGCAGCTCTAGCCCGGGCCTGGGAGGAAACACCATATATTTT.

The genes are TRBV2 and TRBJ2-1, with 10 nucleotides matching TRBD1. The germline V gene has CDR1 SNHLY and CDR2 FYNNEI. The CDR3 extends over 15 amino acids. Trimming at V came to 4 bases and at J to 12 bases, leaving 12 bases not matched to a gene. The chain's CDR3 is CASSVPGQGTKRQFF. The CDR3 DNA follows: TGTGCCAGCAGTGTGCCGGGACAGGGGACTAAAAGGCAGTTCTTC.

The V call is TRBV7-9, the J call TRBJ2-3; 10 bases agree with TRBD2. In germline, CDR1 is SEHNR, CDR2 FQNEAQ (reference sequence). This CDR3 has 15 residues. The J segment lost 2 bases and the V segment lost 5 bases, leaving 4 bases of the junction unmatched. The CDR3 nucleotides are TGTGCCAGCAGCCAGGGACTAGCGACCACAGATACGCAGTATTTT. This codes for CASSQGLATTDTQYF.

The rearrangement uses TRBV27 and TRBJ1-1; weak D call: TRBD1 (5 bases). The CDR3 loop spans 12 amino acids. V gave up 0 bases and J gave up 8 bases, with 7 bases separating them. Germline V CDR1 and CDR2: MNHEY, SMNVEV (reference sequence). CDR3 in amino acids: CASSLSGGEAFF. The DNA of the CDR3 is TGTGCCAGCAGTTTATCTGGGGGGGAAGCTTTCTTT.

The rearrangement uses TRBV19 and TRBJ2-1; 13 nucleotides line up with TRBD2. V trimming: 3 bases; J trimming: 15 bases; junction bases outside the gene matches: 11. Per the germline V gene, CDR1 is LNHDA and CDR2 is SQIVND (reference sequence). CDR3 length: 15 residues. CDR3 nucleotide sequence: TGTGCCAGTAGTATCAATCCGACTAGCGGGAGGTGGTTGTTCTTC. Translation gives CASSINPTSGRWLFF.

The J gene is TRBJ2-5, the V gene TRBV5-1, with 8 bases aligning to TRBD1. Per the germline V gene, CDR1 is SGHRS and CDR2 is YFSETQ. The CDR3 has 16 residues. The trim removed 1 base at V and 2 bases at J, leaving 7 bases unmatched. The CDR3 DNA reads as TGCGCCAGCAGCTTGTTGTACAGGGGGAAACAAGAGACCCAGTACTTC. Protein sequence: CASSLLYRGKQETQYF. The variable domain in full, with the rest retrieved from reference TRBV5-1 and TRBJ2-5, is KAGVTQTPRYLIKTRGQQVTLSCSPISGHRSVSWYQQTPGQGLQFLFEYFSETQRNKGNFPGRFSGRQFSNSRSEMNVSTLELGDSALYLCASSLLYRGKQETQYFGPGTRLLVL.

The CDR3 is CASTSGGTGALLYEQYV. In DNA, the CDR3 is TGTGCCAGTACCTCAGGGGGGACAGGGGCTCTACTTTACGAGCAGTACGTC. This sequence joins TRBV19 and TRBJ2-7, with 10 bases that match TRBD1. The germline CDR1 and CDR2 sequences are LNHDA and SQIVND (reference sequence). Unmatched junction bases numbered 16, after V lost 7 bases and J lost 4 bases. The CDR3 loop spans 17 amino acids.

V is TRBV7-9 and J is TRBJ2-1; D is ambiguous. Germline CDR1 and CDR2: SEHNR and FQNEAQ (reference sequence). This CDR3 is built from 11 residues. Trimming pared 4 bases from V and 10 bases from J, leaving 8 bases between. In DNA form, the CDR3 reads TGTGCCAGCAGCTCAGCTGAGGAGCAGTTCTTC. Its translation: CASSSAEEQFF. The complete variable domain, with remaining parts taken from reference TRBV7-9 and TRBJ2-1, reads DTGVSQNPRHKITKRGQNVTFRCDPISEHNRLYWYRQTLGQGPEFLTYFQNEAQLEKSRLLSDRFSAERPKGSFSTLEIQRTEQGDSAMYLCASSSAEEQFFGPGTRLTVL.

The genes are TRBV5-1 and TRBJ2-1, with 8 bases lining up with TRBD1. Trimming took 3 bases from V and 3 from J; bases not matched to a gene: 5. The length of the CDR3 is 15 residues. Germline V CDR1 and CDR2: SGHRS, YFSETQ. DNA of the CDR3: TGCGCCAGCAGCTCAAGGACAGGGAACTACAATGAGCAGTTCTTC. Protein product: CASSSRTGNYNEQFF.

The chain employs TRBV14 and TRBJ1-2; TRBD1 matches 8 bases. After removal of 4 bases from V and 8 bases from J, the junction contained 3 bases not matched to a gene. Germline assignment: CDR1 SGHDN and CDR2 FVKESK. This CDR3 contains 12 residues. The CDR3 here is CASSRTGQGYTF. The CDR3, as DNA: TGTGCCAGCAGCCGGACAGGGCAAGGCTACACCTTC.

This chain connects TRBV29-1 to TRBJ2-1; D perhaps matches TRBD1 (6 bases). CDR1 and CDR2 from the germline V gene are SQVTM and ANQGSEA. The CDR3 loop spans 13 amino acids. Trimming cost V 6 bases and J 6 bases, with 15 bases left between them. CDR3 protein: CSVGLSTGNEQFF. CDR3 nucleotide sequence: TGCAGCGTCGGACTCTCGACAGGCAATGAGCAGTTCTTC.

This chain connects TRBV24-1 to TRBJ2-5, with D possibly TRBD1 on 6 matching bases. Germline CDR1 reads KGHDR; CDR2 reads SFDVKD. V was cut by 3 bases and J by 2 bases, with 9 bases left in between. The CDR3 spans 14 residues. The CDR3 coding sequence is TGTGCCACCAGTGATCGGACAGTTCAAGAGACCCAGTACTTC. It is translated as CATSDRTVQETQYF.

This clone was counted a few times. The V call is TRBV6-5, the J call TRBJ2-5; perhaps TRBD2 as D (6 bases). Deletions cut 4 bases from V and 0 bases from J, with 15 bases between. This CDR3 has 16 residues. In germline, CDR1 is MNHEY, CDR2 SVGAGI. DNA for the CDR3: TGTGCCAGCAGTTCTCGGGACTTCTTGTACCAAGAGACCCAGTACTTC. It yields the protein CASSSRDFLYQETQYF.